This paragraph reports one T cell receptor beta chain. This clonotype was seen many times. It has no known antigen specificity. The record has no base qualities; no much larger clone is one base away. This record comes from a study of T-cell reconstitution after alpha-beta-depleted transplantation in children (dated by TCRdb to 2015 to 2016). For the wider study: T-cell immune reconstitution after TCRalphabeta/CD19-depleted allogeneic hematopoietic cell transplantation in children was quantitatively tracked in the study by means of TCR repertoire profiling.

Libraries were prepared through PCR. Reads for this sample came from an Illumina HiSeq 2500. Molecular barcoding was employed in the preparation of TCR libraries, with unique molecular identifiers being used to normalize TCRbeta repertoire quantification. TCRdb reprocessed the public reads (quality trimming at Q25 with fastp, clone calling with MiXCR) and kept in-frame beta chains. Each CDR3 protein appears once, grouped with its most common genes and DNA. The sample data list 230,000 or so distinct CDR3 sequences, and around 9.7% of these were observed just once. The ten largest clones represent about 5.4% of the sample. Deletion took 3 bases off V and 4 bases off J, with a span of 15 bases between the germline ends. The CDR3 numbers 14 residues from cysteine through phenylalanine. The CDR3 DNA has 42 bases and is translated from base 1. Taken from the germline V gene (reference sequence), the CDR1 and CDR2 loops are DFQATT and SNEGSKA.

The starting material was PBMCs from the stem cell graft donor, obtained from the stem cell graft. The sequence came from a human donor who donated a stem cell graft to a child with SCID. The rearranged segments are TRBV20-1 and TRBJ1-1; the D gene is perhaps TRBD1, from 5 matching bases. The nucleotides are TGCAGTGCTAGTGGGGGTAGGGCCCGCACTGAAGCTTTCTTT. This sequence encodes CSASGGRARTEAFF.